The clone carrying this TCR beta chain appeared a single time. The data were obtained in a study of blood T cell repertoires in COVID-19. Study-level background: From T cells, B-cell-depleted T cells, or PBMCs came the material, which was cDNA or gDNA.

Measured with immunoSEQ multiplex PCR; TCRdb has only the in-frame clones, and not every one. The sample lists approximately 170,000 clones; approximately 84% were seen once. The length of the CDR3 is 14 residues. Germline V gene data show CDR1 as SNHLY and CDR2 as FYNNEI. Trimming took off 9 bases at V and 6 bases at J, with 17 bases between the two ends. Sample: peripheral blood. The receptor comes from a man aged 35-49 years who had recovered from COVID-19. The chain couples TRBV2 to TRBJ1-4; TRBD1 is a possible D gene (6 bases). The chain's CDR3 is CASSTGPGDEKLFF. CDR3 in DNA: TGTGCCAGTTCGACAGGACCTGGGGATGAAAAACTGTTTTTT.